The rows below give T cell receptor beta chains drawn from one sample of a study of cytomegalovirus exposure and HLA in healthy donors. Sequencing used immunoSEQ multiplex PCR; TCRdb keeps in-frame clones, though not all of them. The sample includes about 90,000 clones, over 60% of them seen just once. Sequenced input: PBMCs. The receptors stem from a woman in her forties in good health and CMV-seropositive. CDR3s include the opening cysteine and the closing phenylalanine or tryptophan. Each record gives: CDR3 length, J gene, V gene, CDR3 protein.

14,TRBJ2-2,TRBV2,CAMGQGANTGELFF
14,TRBJ1-1,TRBV18,CASSQQALNTEAFF
14,TRBJ1-1,TRBV21-1,CATSKRGLNTEAFF
12,TRBJ2-1,TRBV19,CASNGGHNEQFF
13,TRBJ1-3,TRBV29-1,CSARGIGGNTIYF
15,TRBJ2-7,TRBV6-5,CASSRLAGASYEQYF
13,TRBJ1-1,TRBV25-1,CASSYTRGAEAFF
16,TRBJ2-3,TRBV7-3,CASSRGLASGTDTQYF
14,TRBJ2-7,TRBV27,CASSFYGRGYEQYF
14,TRBJ2-3,TRBV7-3,CASSPSGSTDTQYF
13,TRBJ1-1,TRBV25-1,CASSERQGQGAFF
14,TRBJ1-1,TRBV7-2,CASSSRSGATEAFF
14,TRBJ2-3,TRBV29-1,CSVSPRLVTDTQYF
17,TRBJ2-2,TRBV7-6,CASSLFSRGSDTGELFF
14,TRBJ1-3,TRBV5-1,CASSLEQAGNTIYF
12,TRBJ1-2,TRBV6-6,CASSYGGEGYTF
14,TRBJ2-7,TRBV21-1,CASSKVASSYEQYF
18,TRBJ2-5,TRBV11-2,CASSLGGALADFQETQYF
16,TRBJ1-1,TRBV7-9,CASSLGGRGKGTEAFF
17,TRBJ2-2,TRBV6-4,CASSPLAGGTNTGELFF
14,TRBJ2-2,TRBV7-6,CASSTGLEAGELFF
16,TRBJ2-5,TRBV6-6,CASSYGALKKSETQYF
17,TRBJ1-2,TRBV30,CAWSVLRGQGIRDGYTF
14,TRBJ1-3,TRBV27,CASSSTSSGNTIYF
15,TRBJ2-1,TRBV6-4,CASSDSISGGNEQFF
14,TRBJ1-1,TRBV7-6,CASSLDTLSTEAFF
17,TRBJ1-5,TRBV7-2,CASSYGTGGISNQPQHF
13,TRBJ2-7,TRBV2,CASSPGSAYEQYF